This T cell receptor beta chain was identified during a study of T cells after yellow fever vaccination. V lost 0 bases to trimming and J lost 7 bases, with 10 bases between them. This CDR3 comprises 13 residues. CDR1 is SGHTA, CDR2 FQGNSA, per germline. Via MiXCR, TCRdb re-called the 5' RACE reads, giving one row per CDR3 protein. There are about 240,000 distinct CDR3 sequences in the sample; about 3.5% occur only once, and over 15% lies in the top ten. This clonotype has at least ten counts. This chain joins TRBV7-2 and TRBJ2-7; D is possibly TRBD1 or TRBD2 (6 bases each). The TCR comes from a man between 18 and 29 years old who received the YFV17D yellow fever vaccine. The sequences come from PBMCs, collected 15 days after the yellow fever booster vaccination. The CDR3: CASSLARGREQYF. The CDR3 DNA follows: TGTGCCAGCAGCTTAGCTAGGGGGAGGGAGCAGTACTTC.